The next 10 T cell receptor beta chains were all read from a single sample in a study of T cell responses to AZD1222 COVID-19 vaccine. Profiled with immunoSEQ multiplex PCR; TCRdb holds only in-frame clones, not every one. The table shows 55,000 to 75,000 clones, with over 60% occurring only once. Sequenced here: peripheral blood, sampled on day 0 of AZD1222 vaccination. The receptors come from an adult in good health.

The V call is TRBV4-1, the J call TRBJ2-1; possibly TRBD2 for D (7 bases). In germline, CDR1 is MGHRA, CDR2 YSYEKL. CDR3 size: 17 residues. Trimming shortened V by 4 bases and J by 4 bases, and 20 bases separated the two germline ends. CDR3: CASSRVGRGPTYNEQFF. The CDR3 DNA sequence: TGCGCCAGCAGCCGCGTCGGGCGGGGGCCCACTTACAATGAGCAGTTCTTC.

The chain combines TRBV11-2 with TRBJ2-4; 7 positions match TRBD1. V was pared by 3 bases and J by 2 bases, with 7 bases of the junction left unmatched. The CDR3 covers 16 residues. The germline V gene has CDR1 SGHAT and CDR2 FQNNGV. For the CDR3, the DNA is TGTGCCAGCAGCTTGGGGACAGCGGTAACCAAAAACATTCAGTACTTC. It encodes CASSLGTAVTKNIQYF.

The chain carries TRBV28 and TRBJ2-5; 13 positions match TRBD2. V was pared by 5 bases and J by 3 bases, with 6 bases of the junction left unmatched. This CDR3 spans 16 amino acids. Per germline, CDR1 MDHEN and CDR2 SYDVKM. The CDR3 spells CASSLRLAGGKETQYF. In DNA, the CDR3 is TGTGCCAGCAGTCTCAGACTAGCGGGGGGTAAAGAGACCCAGTACTTC.

This rearrangement joins TRBV5-1 to TRBJ1-2; no reliable D call. Germline lookup yields CDR1 SGHRS and CDR2 YFSETQ. CDR3 size: 14 residues. Trimming cost V 0 bases and J 5 bases, with 11 bases left between them. The CDR3 loop is CASSLDSNTYGYTF. In DNA form, the CDR3 reads TGCGCCAGCAGCTTGGACAGTAACACATATGGCTACACCTTC.

The V gene is TRBV19, the J gene TRBJ2-1, with D unresolved. The CDR3 has 13 residues. Trimming took 6 bases from V and 6 from J, leaving 12 bases between them. Germline CDR1 reads LNHDA; CDR2 reads SQIVND (reference sequence). The CDR3 coding sequence is TGTGCCAGTAGCTTTATTGCCTCCAATGAGCAGTTCTTC. This codes for CASSFIASNEQFF.

The V gene is TRBV18, the J gene TRBJ1-4; D perhaps matches TRBD1 (6 bases). Germline-derived CDR1 and CDR2 are KGHSH and LQKENI. The V and J ends lost 4 bases and 0 bases respectively, with 12 bases between them. The CDR3 has 16 amino acids. CDR3: CASSQDSPATNEKLFF. The CDR3 coding sequence is TGTGCCAGCTCACAGGACAGCCCGGCAACTAATGAAAAACTGTTTTTT.

By sample share, this clone is medium-sized. The chain is built from TRBV6-2 or TRBV6-3 and TRBJ1-2; possibly TRBD1 for D (5 bases). From germline, CDR1 is MNHEY and CDR2 SVGEGT. The CDR3 is 13 amino acids. Deletions cut 4 bases from V and 4 bases from J, with 10 bases between. The CDR3 protein is CASSSKDSYGYTF. CDR3 sequence (DNA): TGTGCCAGCAGTTCAAAAGACAGCTATGGCTACACCTTC.

The rearrangement joins TRBV27 to TRBJ1-1; the D is unclear. V lost 5 bases to trimming and J lost 10 bases, with 17 bases between them. The germline gives CDR1 MNHEY, CDR2 SMNVEV (reference sequence). The CDR3 is made up of 13 amino acids. The CDR3 DNA is TGTGCCAGCAGTCCTTACGAGGGAAGTGCAGCTTTCTTT. As protein: CASSPYEGSAAFF.

The V and J genes are TRBV7-2 and TRBJ2-1; the D gene is possibly TRBD2 (5 bases). Looked up from germline, CDR1 is SGHTA and CDR2 is FQGNSA. V lost 5 bases, J lost 6 bases, and 14 bases lay in between. The CDR3 extends over 14 amino acids. The DNA of the CDR3 is TGTGCCAGCAGCCAATTTCTAGGGAGCAATGAGCAGTTCTTC. Amino acids: CASSQFLGSNEQFF.

The chain recombines TRBV6-5 with TRBJ1-2, with D possibly matching TRBD1 (6 bases). The germline gives CDR1 MNHEY, CDR2 SVGAGI. The CDR3 covers 14 residues. Trimming removed 2 bases at V and 0 bases at J, with 7 bases between. The DNA of the CDR3 is TGTGCCAGCAGTTACACAGGGTCTAACTATGGCTACACCTTC. It encodes CASSYTGSNYGYTF.